A selection of T cell receptor beta chains follows, all from one sample in a study of blood T cells in healthy people across ages. TCRdb independently ran MiXCR on the 5' RACE reads; one entry per CDR3 protein. This repertoire shows hundreds of thousands of distinct CDR3 sequences, approximately 40% found once; its top ten account for 25% to 35%. What was sequenced was blood. The origin of the receptors is an elderly man in good health. The CDR3 runs from the conserved cysteine through the conserved F or W. The D gene is left open where the match is weak. Clone size is stated in some rows and not others, as once, few, many or a class when expanded.

j_call v_call clone_size d_call cdr3_nt cdr3_aa
TRBJ2-3 TRBV2 . TRBD2 TGTGCCAGCAGTGCAGCAGCGGGAGGAGGCACAGATACGCAGTATTTT CASSAAAGGGTDTQYF
TRBJ2-5 TRBV29-1 few . TGCAGCGTTGTGCAGGGGAACAATGAGCAGTACTTC CSVVQGNNEQYF
TRBJ1-2 TRBV7-2 many TRBD1 TGTGCCAGCAGCTTACAGACAGGGTATGGCTACACCTTC CASSLQTGYGYTF
TRBJ2-3 TRBV7-3 many . TGTGCCAGCAGTTGGAACGGGAGAACCGGGACAGATACGCAGTATTTT CASSWNGRTGTDTQYF
TRBJ2-5 TRBV7-8 few TRBD2 TGTGCCAGCAGACGTCTCTCCGGGACTACGGTCAGGGAGACCCAGTACTTC CASRRLSGTTVRETQYF
TRBJ1-4 TRBV5-1 once TRBD1 TGCGCCAGCAGCAACGGACAGGGGAGGGGTGAAAAACTGTTTTTT CASSNGQGRGEKLFF
TRBJ2-7 TRBV6-2/TRBV6-3 few TRBD2 TGTGCCAGCAGTCTTAGCGGGAGCACCGTCGAGCAGTACTTC CASSLSGSTVEQYF
TRBJ1-5 TRBV7-2 . . TGTGCCAGCAGCTTCTGCGGGACTGGAGGTGATCAGCCCCAGCATTTT CASSFCGTGGDQPQHF
TRBJ2-7 TRBV5-1 . TRBD1 TGCGCCAGCAGCTTAGATGGACAGGGTAACGAGCAGTACTTC CASSLDGQGNEQYF
TRBJ1-6 TRBV21-1 . . TGTGCCAGCAGCAAAAGCCAGGGCCGTTATAATTCACCCCTCCACTTT CASSKSQGRYNSPLHF
TRBJ2-7 TRBV29-1 . . TGCAGCGTTGGACAGTCTCAGTCCTCCTACAATGAGCAGTACTTC CSVGQSQSSYNEQYF
TRBJ1-2 TRBV6-5 once TRBD1 TGTGCCAGCAGTTACGTCGACAGGGGAAATGGCTACACCTTC CASSYVDRGNGYTF
TRBJ1-2 TRBV7-6 . . TGTGCCAGCAGCTTAGCGCTTCTCGGGGGATATGGCTACACCTTC CASSLALLGGYGYTF
TRBJ2-1 TRBV29-1 many . TGCAGCGGCGAGAGGGGGGCTAATGAGCAGTTCTTC CSGERGANEQFF
TRBJ2-5 TRBV20-1 many . TGCAGTGCCAGATGGGCCGCCCAAGAGACCCAGTACTTC CSARWAAQETQYF
TRBJ2-5 TRBV15 . . TGTGCCACCAGCAGAGCTCGGACAGCGACCAGGGAGACCCAGTACTTC CATSRARTATRETQYF
TRBJ2-2 TRBV20-1 . . TGCAGTGCTAGAACCCCTGTAGCGGCGAACACCGGGGAGCTGTTTTTT CSARTPVAANTGELFF
TRBJ2-3 TRBV7-2 . . TGTGCCAGCAGCCCGTCGGGACCTCGCACAGATACGCAGTATTTT CASSPSGPRTDTQYF
TRBJ1-4 TRBV4-3 . . TGCGCCAGCAGCCAAGGCGGAAGCAGTAATGAAAAACTGTTTTTT CASSQGGSSNEKLFF
TRBJ2-3 TRBV15 few . TGTGCCACCAGCAGAGTGGCAGGTAGCACAGATACGCAGTATTTT CATSRVAGSTDTQYF
TRBJ2-7 TRBV7-2 . TRBD2 TGTGCCAGCAGCTTAAGGGACTACTCCTACGAGCAGTACTTC CASSLRDYSYEQYF
TRBJ2-5 TRBV2 . . TGTGCCAGCAGGTGGGCCTACCAAGAGACCCAGTACTTC CASRWAYQETQYF
TRBJ2-3 TRBV15 . TRBD2 TGTGCCACCAGCAGCGCCCCGCTAGCGGGGGTCCTTCCACCCAATTCAGATACGCAGTATTTT CATSSAPLAGVLPPNSDTQYF
TRBJ1-1 TRBV20-1 few . TGCAGTGCTAGACCTGGGAAGAACACTGAAGCTTTCTTT CSARPGKNTEAFF
TRBJ1-5 TRBV12-3/TRBV12-4 few . TGTGCCAGCAGCCCTGGGGGGGGACGTGGTCAGCCCCAGCATTTT CASSPGGGRGQPQHF
TRBJ2-1 TRBV20-1 . TRBD2 TGCAGTGCTCAGGTAGCGGGGAGGAACAATGAGCAGTTCTTC CSAQVAGRNNEQFF
TRBJ1-2 TRBV20-1 few . TGCAGTGCTAATGGGGCGGCCTATGGCTACACCTTC CSANGAAYGYTF
TRBJ2-2 TRBV18 . TRBD2 TGTGCCAGCTCACCACCTGGGACTAGGACCGGGGAGCTGTTTTTT CASSPPGTRTGELFF
TRBJ2-5 TRBV5-1 . TRBD1 TGCGCCAGCAGCCCACAGGGGGCGTATGAAGAGACCCAGTACTTC CASSPQGAYEETQYF
TRBJ2-3 TRBV12-3/TRBV12-4 once . TGTGCCAGCAGCCAAAGATCAGGAGATACGCAGTATTTT CASSQRSGDTQYF
TRBJ1-1 TRBV6-5 . TRBD1 TGTGCCAGCAGCCTCTCTTTCCCGGGACAGGGTTCTGAAGCTTTCTTT CASSLSFPGQGSEAFF
TRBJ2-1 TRBV7-2 . TRBD2 TGTGCCAGCAGCTTTAGGGGAGGGCCGAAGGAGCAGTTCTTC CASSFRGGPKEQFF
TRBJ1-1 TRBV20-1 many TRBD1 TGCAGTGCTAGAACAGGGGGTGTCAACACTGAAGCTTTCTTT CSARTGGVNTEAFF
TRBJ2-3 TRBV7-2 . TRBD2 TGTGCCAGCAGCTTATTCCAGCGGGGCGGGACTTTGTTTAAAGATACGCAGTATTTT CASSLFQRGGTLFKDTQYF
TRBJ2-5 TRBV20-1 . . TGCAGTGCCGCAGTCGGGACTCCCCAAGAGATCCAGTACTTC CSAAVGTPQEIQYF
TRBJ2-1 TRBV6-1 . . TGTGCCAGCAGACAACCGGACTTTTACAATGAGCAGTTCTTC CASRQPDFYNEQFF
TRBJ2-7 TRBV15 . TRBD2 TGTGCCACCAGCAGAGATGGAGGAATGACTAGCGGGAGGAATGAGCAGTACTTC CATSRDGGMTSGRNEQYF
TRBJ1-1 TRBV9 . . TGTGCCAGCAGCGTAGAGGGCCGGTTCAACACTGAAGCTTTCTTT CASSVEGRFNTEAFF
TRBJ2-7 TRBV7-2 . . TGTGCCAGCAGCTTACCGGGACCGCGTGCCTACGAGCAGTACTTC CASSLPGPRAYEQYF
TRBJ2-3 TRBV30 . TRBD2 TGTGCCTGGAGCCAGGGACTAGCGGGAGGAGGTACAGATACGCAGTATTTT CAWSQGLAGGGTDTQYF
TRBJ1-5 TRBV7-9 . TRBD1 TGTGCCAGCAGCAATGACAGGGGCAATCAGCCCCAGCATTTT CASSNDRGNQPQHF
TRBJ2-3 TRBV20-1 . TRBD2 TGCAGTTCCCGGGACTACAACACAGATACGCAGTATTTT CSSRDYNTDTQYF
TRBJ2-5 TRBV20-1 . TRBD2 TGCAGTGCCACCATAGGCGGGGGTGGGGGAGAGACCCAGTACTTC CSATIGGGGGETQYF
TRBJ2-5 TRBV5-1 . TRBD2 TGCGCCAGCAGCCTACAGACTAGCGGGAGAGAGACCCAGTACTTC CASSLQTSGRETQYF
TRBJ1-1 TRBV3-1 . . TGTGCCAGCAGCCCGTATAACAGGGCGTTGAACACTGAAGCTTTCTTT CASSPYNRALNTEAFF
TRBJ2-5 TRBV27 . TRBD1 TGTGCCAGCAGCTACGCCGGGACAGGGCAAGAGACCCAGTACTTC CASSYAGTGQETQYF
TRBJ2-5 TRBV3-1 few . TGTGCCAGCAGCCCAACCGGGACACCGCAGTACTTC CASSPTGTPQYF
TRBJ2-1 TRBV15 once TRBD1 TGTGCCACCAGCAGCCCGGGACAGGGATACAATGAGCAGTTCTTC CATSSPGQGYNEQFF
TRBJ2-7 TRBV20-1 . . TGCAGTGCTAGAGGAAGGGGGACCTACAATGAGCAGTACTTC CSARGRGTYNEQYF
TRBJ1-1 TRBV9 . TRBD1 TGTGCGGGGTCCCAGGGGGTGAACACTGAAGCTTTCTTT CAGSQGVNTEAFF
TRBJ1-2 TRBV15 . . TGTGCCACCAGCAGGGACAGACATAGCTATGGCTACACCTTC CATSRDRHSYGYTF
TRBJ2-3 TRBV5-5 . . TGTGCCAGCGGCACCTCTAGCGCCAACCCCAATACGCAGTATTTT CASGTSSANPNTQYF
TRBJ2-7 TRBV28 few TRBD2 TGTGCCAGCAGACAGGGACTAGCGGGAGCCGAGCAGTACTTC CASRQGLAGAEQYF